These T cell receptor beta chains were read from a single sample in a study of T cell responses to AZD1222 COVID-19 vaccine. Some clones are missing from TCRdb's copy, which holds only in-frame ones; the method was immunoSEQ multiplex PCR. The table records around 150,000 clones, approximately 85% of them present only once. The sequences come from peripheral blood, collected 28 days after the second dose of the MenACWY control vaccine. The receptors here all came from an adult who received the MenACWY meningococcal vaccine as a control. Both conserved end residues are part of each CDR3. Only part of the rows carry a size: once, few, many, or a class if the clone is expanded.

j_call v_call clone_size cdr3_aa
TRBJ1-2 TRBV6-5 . CASSYFATGGDGYTF
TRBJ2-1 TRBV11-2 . CASSRWLAGVNEQFF
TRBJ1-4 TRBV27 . CASSPRPGTGFNEKLFF
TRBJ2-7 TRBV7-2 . CASSPLRLAGAGEQYF
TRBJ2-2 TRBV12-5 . CASGLVHGGLAGVIGELFF
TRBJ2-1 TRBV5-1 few CASSLEGAASGRYNEQFF
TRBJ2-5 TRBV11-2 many CASSLWRQETQYF
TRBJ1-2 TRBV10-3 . CAISLGSPNYGYTF
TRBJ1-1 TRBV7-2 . CASSLVGKPNTEAFF
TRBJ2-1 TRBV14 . CASSQDSYEQFF
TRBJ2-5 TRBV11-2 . CASSLIGGTETQYF
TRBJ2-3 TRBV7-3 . CASSSAGSTDTQYF
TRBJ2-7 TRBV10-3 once CAISERQGSGEQYF
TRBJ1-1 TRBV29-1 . CSVEADRDGTEAFF
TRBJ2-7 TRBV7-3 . CASSLGEGEQYF
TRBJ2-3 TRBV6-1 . CASSEIKVGLGADTQYF
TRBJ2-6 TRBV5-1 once CASSKDDRAVTGANVLTF
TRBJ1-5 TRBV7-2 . CASSLRGVGNQPQHF
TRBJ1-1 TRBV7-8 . CASSLEGGELAFWYTEAFF
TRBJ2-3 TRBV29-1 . CSVPLAGPRGTDTQYF
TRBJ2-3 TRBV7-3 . CASSPGPGFTDTQYF
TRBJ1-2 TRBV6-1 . CASSTGQGAYGYTF
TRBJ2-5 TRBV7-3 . CASSRTTQETQYF
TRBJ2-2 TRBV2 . CASRTSGGTGELFF
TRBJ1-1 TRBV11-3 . CASSLTVNTEAFF
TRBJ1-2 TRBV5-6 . CASSTSDRYYGYTF
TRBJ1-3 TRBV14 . CASGTSGNTIYF
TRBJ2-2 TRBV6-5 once CASSLLNTGELFF
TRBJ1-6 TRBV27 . CASSLMGVVTSPLHF
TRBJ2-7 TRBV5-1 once CASSFVTGTSGSYEQYF
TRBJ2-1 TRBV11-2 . CASSLVGNNEQFF
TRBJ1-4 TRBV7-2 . CASSSDSSTNEKLFF
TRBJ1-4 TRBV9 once CASSSQGANEKLFF
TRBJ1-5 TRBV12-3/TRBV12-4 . CASNSNTNQPQHF
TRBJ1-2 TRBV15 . CATMQLNYGYTF
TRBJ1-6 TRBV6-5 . CASSFLQGADSPLHF
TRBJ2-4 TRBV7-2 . CASSEGFSVAGIQYF
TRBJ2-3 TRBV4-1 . CASSPTSGGARVADTQYF
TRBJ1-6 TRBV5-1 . CASSGTSSYNSPLHF
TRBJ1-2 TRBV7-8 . CASSKRQGANGYTF
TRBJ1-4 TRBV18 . CASSPITGGRNEKLFF
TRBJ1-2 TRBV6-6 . CASSAPGQGSPYGYTF
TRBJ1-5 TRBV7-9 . CASSLGEVSNQPQHF
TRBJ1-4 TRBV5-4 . CASSLGGNEKLFF
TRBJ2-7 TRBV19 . CASSIGTGPSSYEQYF
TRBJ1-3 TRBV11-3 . CASSSLGGGADTIYF
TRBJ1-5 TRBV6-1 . CASSEEVSNQPQHF
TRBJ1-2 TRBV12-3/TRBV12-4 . CASSYRGSYGYTF
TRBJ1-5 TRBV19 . CASRVGSNQPQHF
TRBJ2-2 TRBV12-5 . CASGFTSGTGYTGELFF
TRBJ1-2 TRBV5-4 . CASSLVSGGGYGYTF
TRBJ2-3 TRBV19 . CASSIRLSTDTQYF
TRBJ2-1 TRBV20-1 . CSAPEVGEQFF
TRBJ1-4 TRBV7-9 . CASSLTYEKLFF
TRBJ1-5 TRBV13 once CASSLGTGGNQPQHF
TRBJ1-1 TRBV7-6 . CASSLGYGTEAFF